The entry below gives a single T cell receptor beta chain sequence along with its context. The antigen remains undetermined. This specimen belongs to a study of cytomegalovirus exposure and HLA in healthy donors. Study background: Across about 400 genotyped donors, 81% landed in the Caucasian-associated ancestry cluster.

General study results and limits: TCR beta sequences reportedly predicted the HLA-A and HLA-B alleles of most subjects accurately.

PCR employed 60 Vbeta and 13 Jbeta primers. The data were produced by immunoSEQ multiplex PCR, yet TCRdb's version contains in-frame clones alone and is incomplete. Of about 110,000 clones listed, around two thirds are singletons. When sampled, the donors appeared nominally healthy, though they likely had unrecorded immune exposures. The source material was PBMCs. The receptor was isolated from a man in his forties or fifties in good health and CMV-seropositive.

CDR3 residues: CASSSQHGTSEGEQYF. DNA of the CDR3: TGTGCCAGCAGTTCGCAACACGGGACTAGTGAGGGCGAGCAGTACTTC. The rearrangement joins TRBV6-5 to TRBJ2-7; 8 bases fit TRBD2. Germline values: CDR1 MNHEY, CDR2 SVGAGI. V shed 4 bases and J 6 bases; nucleotides not matched to a gene: 14. CDR3 length equals 16 residues.